One and the same sample provided the 10 T cell receptor beta chains below, sequenced in a study of human T cells and chemical hapten exposure. From the RACE reads, TCRdb called clonotypes with MiXCR, one entry per CDR3 protein. In the table there are more than 75,000 distinct CDR3 sequences, about 9.3% of which are singletons. Time point of the sample: patch test 2, 6 weeks after DPC sensitization. Treatment denoted: therapeutic diphenylcyclopropenone sensitization with weekly scalp DPC. The source was whole blood, collected in connection with sensitization to the hapten diphenylcyclopropenone (DPC). The receptors originated from a woman between 35 and 50 years old with alopecia areata. Some clones in this sample may be carry-over from other donors' samples.

This clonotype was counted many times. The chain couples TRBV7-2 to TRBJ1-1; D might be TRBD1 (5 bases). Looked up from germline, CDR1 is SGHTA and CDR2 is FQGNSA. The CDR3 sequence is 14 residues long. V lost 1 base and J 7 bases, leaving 13 bases between the germline ends. CDR3 sequence: CASSLVSGVVEAFF. CDR3 DNA sequence: TGTGCCAGCAGCTTAGTATCGGGGGTGGTTGAAGCTTTCTTT.

This clonotype has more than one count but fewer than ten. The J gene is TRBJ2-4, the V gene TRBV6-5; 7 bases match TRBD1. Germline lookup yields CDR1 MNHEY and CDR2 SVGAGI. There are 16 residues in the CDR3. J gave up 1 base and V 5 bases, and 8 bases lay outside the gene matches. The CDR3 protein is CASSGYQQGAKNIQYF. Here the CDR3 DNA reads TGTGCCAGCAGTGGGTACCAACAGGGGGCCAAAAACATTCAGTACTTC.

This clonotype has ten or more counts. The CDR3 coding sequence is TGTGCCAGCAGCCGTAGGGACTACTCAAAGGAGACCCAGTACTTC. Translated: CASSRRDYSKETQYF. This chain links TRBV28 with TRBJ2-5, with TRBD2 matching 7 bases. Trimming cost V 6 bases and J 5 bases; bases outside gene matches: 12. The CDR3 contains 15 residues. Germline assignment: CDR1 MDHEN and CDR2 SYDVKM.

This clonotype was picked up a small number of times. The gene calls are TRBV25-1 and TRBJ2-3; D unresolved. This CDR3 contains 13 residues. V was clipped by 7 bases and J by 9 bases, with 17 bases between them. Germline assignment: CDR1 MGHDK and CDR2 SYGVNS. CDR3 in amino acids: CASNRSPQTTQYF. The CDR3 DNA sequence: TGTGCCAGCAATAGGTCCCCCCAGACAACGCAGTATTTT.

The chain combines TRBV7-6 with TRBJ2-2; TRBD2 matches at 12 bases. The CDR3 totals 17 residues. Germline CDR1 reads SGHVS; CDR2 reads FNYEAQ. The V segment lost 4 bases and the J segment 5 bases; nucleotides outside the gene matches: 8. The CDR3: CASSSRLAGVRTGELFF. The CDR3 nucleotides are TGTGCCAGCAGCTCTCGACTAGCGGGAGTGCGGACCGGGGAGCTGTTTTTT. The complete variable domain, with remaining parts taken from reference TRBV7-6 and TRBJ2-2, reads GAGVSQSPRYKVTKRGQDVALRCDPISGHVSLYWYRQALGQGPEFLTYFNYEAQQDKSGLPNDRFSAERPEGSISTLTIQRTEQRDSAMYRCASSSRLAGVRTGELFFGEGSRLTVL.

In its sample, this clonotype was seen a few times. The chain couples TRBV2 to TRBJ1-2; 10 bases match TRBD1. Germline loops: CDR1 SNHLY, CDR2 FYNNEI. V dropped 1 base and J dropped 4; count of bases not matched to a gene: 3. The CDR3 is made up of 15 amino acids. The CDR3 protein is CASSEERTGGYGYTF. The DNA for the CDR3 is TGTGCCAGCAGTGAAGAACGGACAGGGGGCTATGGCTACACCTTC.

This clonotype appeared many times. The V call is TRBV3-1, the J call TRBJ1-3; D is perhaps TRBD1 (5 bases). Germline values: CDR1 LGHDT, CDR2 YNNKEL (reference sequence). This CDR3 contains 15 residues. The V end lost 1 base, the J end lost 6 bases, and 13 bases lay between the germline ends. This CDR3 reads CASSQVAGVENTIYF. The CDR3 DNA follows: TGTGCCAGCAGCCAAGTTGCGGGGGTGGAAAACACCATATATTTT.

This clonotype was seen ten or more times. The chain is built from TRBV30 and TRBJ2-3; 9 bases are a match to TRBD1. This CDR3 has 15 residues. The J segment lost 3 bases and the V segment lost 2 bases, leaving 6 bases of the junction unmatched. Germline lookup yields CDR1 GTSNPN and CDR2 SVGIG (reference sequence). The DNA of the CDR3 is TGTGCCTGGAGTCAGGGACAGGGCGAGACAGATACGCAGTATTTT. Protein product: CAWSQGQGETDTQYF.

This clonotype was found many times. This rearrangement joins TRBV18 to TRBJ2-4, with D possibly being TRBD2 (7 bases). Germline CDR1 is KGHSH and CDR2 is LQKENI. This CDR3 is built from 16 residues. Trimming took off 0 bases at V and 1 base at J, with 10 bases between the two ends. In DNA form, the CDR3 reads TGTGCCAGCTCACCACCGGGGGGGCTGGCCAAAAACATTCAGTACTTC. Translating gives CASSPPGGLAKNIQYF.

The V gene is TRBV5-1, the J gene TRBJ1-5; weak D call: TRBD1 (6 bases). The CDR3 is 14 residues long. Germline V gene sequence: CDR1 SGHRS, CDR2 YFSETQ. Between the trimmed V and J ends, which lost 0 bases and 7 bases, there was a span of 11 bases. DNA of the CDR3: TGCGCCAGCAGCTTGGTACCGGGACAACAGCCCCAGCATTTT. Its translation is CASSLVPGQQPQHF.